This T cell receptor (beta chain) came from a study of T cell responses to AZD1222 COVID-19 vaccine. CDR3 length: 15 amino acids. The germline gives CDR1 MNHEY, CDR2 SVGEGT. V dropped 5 bases and J dropped 4; count of bases not matched to a gene: 9. Regarding this clone: Antigen: not known.

Using immunoSEQ multiplex PCR, the repertoire was profiled, and TCRdb retains in-frame clones only, with some absent. The data contain 150,000 or so clones, 85% to 90% of them singletons. Findings of the study overall: CD4 TCRs linked to vaccination spanned spike, dominating at 160-218 and 743-854.

This sequence originates from an adult who received the AZD1222 COVID-19 vaccine. The chain has TRBV6-2 or TRBV6-3 and TRBJ1-2, with TRBD1 identical over 8 bases. This specimen consisted of peripheral blood, obtained 28 days after the second AZD1222 dose. CDR3 sequence (DNA): TGTGCCAGCAGTCCGACAGGGGCCGACCCCTATGGCTACACCTTC. This encodes CASSPTGADPYGYTF.